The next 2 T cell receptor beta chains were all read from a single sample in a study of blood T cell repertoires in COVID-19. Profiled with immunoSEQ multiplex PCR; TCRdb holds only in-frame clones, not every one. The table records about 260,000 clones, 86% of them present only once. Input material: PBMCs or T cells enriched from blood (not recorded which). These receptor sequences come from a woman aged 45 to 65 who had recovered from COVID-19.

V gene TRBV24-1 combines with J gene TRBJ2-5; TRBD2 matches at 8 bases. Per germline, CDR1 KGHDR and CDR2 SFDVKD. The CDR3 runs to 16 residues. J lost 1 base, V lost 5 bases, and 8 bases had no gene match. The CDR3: CATSGGSREAQETQYF. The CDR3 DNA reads TGTGCCACCAGTGGGGGCTCGCGGGAGGCCCAAGAGACCCAGTACTTC.

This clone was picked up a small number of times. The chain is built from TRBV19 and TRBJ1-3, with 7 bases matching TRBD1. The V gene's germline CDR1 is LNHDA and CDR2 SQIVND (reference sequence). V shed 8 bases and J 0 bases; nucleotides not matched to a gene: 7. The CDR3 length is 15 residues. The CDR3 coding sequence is TGTGCCAGTCGATTGACAGGGAACTCTGGAAACACCATATATTTT. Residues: CASRLTGNSGNTIYF. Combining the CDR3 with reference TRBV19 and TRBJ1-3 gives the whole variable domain DGGITQSPKYLFRKEGQNVTLSCEQNLNHDAMYWYRQDPGQGLRLIYYSQIVNDFQKGDIAEGYSVSREKKESFPLTVTSAQKNPTAFYLCASRLTGNSGNTIYFGEGSWLTVV.